A selection of T cell receptor beta chains follows, all from one sample in a study of CD8 T cells in ankylosing spondylitis. TCRdb passed the 5' RACE reads through MiXCR, listing each CDR3 protein once. This sample carries approximately 520,000 distinct CDR3 sequences, roughly 5% of them seen once, and the ten largest clones take approximately 4%. Sequencing was performed on blood, either unsorted or a sorted T cell fraction (not recorded which). These receptors were taken from a male donor with ankylosing spondylitis. CDR3s include the opening cysteine and the closing phenylalanine or tryptophan. A D gene is named only where the DNA matches it firmly. Clone size is not always given. Where it is, it says once, few, many or a class for expanded clones.

CDR3 protein,CDR3 DNA,D gene,J gene,V gene,clone size
CASFVQASTDTQYF,TGTGCCAGCTTTGTGCAGGCCAGCACAGATACGCAGTATTTT,.,TRBJ2-3,TRBV18,.
CASSLAGELGIQYF,TGTGCCAGCAGCTTAGCGGGAGAATTAGGCATTCAGTACTTC,.,TRBJ2-4,TRBV7-9,many
CAISIGEGARGYTF,TGTGCCATCAGCATCGGGGAGGGGGCACGTGGCTACACCTTC,TRBD1,TRBJ1-2,TRBV10-3,many
CSVEAYEDRALNYGYTF,TGCAGCGTTGAAGCTTACGAGGACAGGGCCCTTAACTATGGCTACACCTTC,TRBD1,TRBJ1-2,TRBV29-1,many
CASRLINTGELFF,TGCGCCAGCAGGTTGATTAACACCGGGGAGCTGTTTTTT,.,TRBJ2-2,TRBV5-1,many
CASSLAGGATQYF,TGTGCCAGCAGCCTAGCGGGAGGAGCTACGCAGTATTTT,TRBD2,TRBJ2-3,TRBV28,.
CAIRGQGGQPQHF,TGTGCCATCAGGGGACAGGGCGGTCAGCCCCAGCATTTT,TRBD1,TRBJ1-5,TRBV10-3,many
CASSQELAGDVNEQFF,TGCGCCAGCAGCCAAGAGCTAGCGGGAGACGTCAATGAGCAGTTCTTC,TRBD2,TRBJ2-1,TRBV4-3,many
CASSSTGEGGQFF,TGTGCCAGCAGTTCAACAGGGGAAGGAGGGCAGTTCTTC,TRBD1,TRBJ2-1,TRBV6-5,many
CASSQSGPGPETQYF,TGTGCCAGCAGCCAATCGGGCCCGGGCCCAGAGACCCAGTACTTC,.,TRBJ2-5,TRBV14,many
CASSQHRGVKYTGNTIYF,TGTGCCAGCAGCCAACATCGGGGGGTCAAGTACACTGGAAACACCATATATTTT,.,TRBJ1-3,TRBV6-1,few
CASSQEGGTMNTGELFF,TGCGCCAGCAGCCAAGAAGGTGGGACAATGAACACCGGGGAGCTGTTTTTT,.,TRBJ2-2,TRBV4-1,few
CASSQDQGHYGYTF,TGTGCCAGCAGCCAAGATCAAGGCCACTATGGCTACACCTTC,.,TRBJ1-2,TRBV3-1,few
CASRIRLLAGYNEQFF,TGTGCCAGCAGAATCCGGTTGTTAGCGGGTTACAATGAGCAGTTCTTC,TRBD2,TRBJ2-1,TRBV12-3/TRBV12-4,.
CSVELGRGTGNTIYF,TGCAGCGTTGAACTGGGCAGGGGAACTGGAAACACCATATATTTT,.,TRBJ1-3,TRBV29-1,many
CSASWTGGLYEQYF,TGCAGTGCTTCTTGGACGGGAGGGCTCTACGAGCAGTACTTC,TRBD2,TRBJ2-7,TRBV20-1,many
CASSLEGRYYSTDTQYF,TGCGCCAGCAGCCTGGAGGGCAGGTACTATAGCACAGATACGCAGTATTTT,.,TRBJ2-3,TRBV5-1,many
CASSLMGGDTQYF,TGTGCCAGCAGCTTGATGGGTGGGGATACGCAGTATTTT,.,TRBJ2-3,TRBV5-6,many
CASSDATSGGAEDTQYF,TGCGCCAGCAGCGACGCCACTAGCGGGGGGGCTGAAGATACGCAGTATTTT,TRBD2,TRBJ2-3,TRBV5-1,many
CASSPTSRYTDTQYF,TGTGCCAGCAGTCCGACTAGCCGATACACAGATACGCAGTATTTT,TRBD2,TRBJ2-3,TRBV6-1,many
CASRSGIFLQPQHF,TGTGCCAGCAGATCTGGTATTTTTCTTCAGCCCCAGCATTTT,.,TRBJ1-5,TRBV28,few
CASSLGTVVGQPQHF,TGTGCCAGCAGCTTAGGGACAGTGGTTGGCCAGCCCCAGCATTTT,.,TRBJ1-5,TRBV7-2,many
CAISEATRFSYNEQFF,TGTGCCATCAGTGAGGCGACCCGATTCTCCTACAATGAGCAGTTCTTC,.,TRBJ2-1,TRBV10-3,many
CASSVGELQETQYF,TGTGCCAGCAGCGTAGGGGAGCTACAAGAGACCCAGTACTTC,.,TRBJ2-5,TRBV9,few
CASSLWGQGVYEQYF,TGTGCCAGCAGTTTATGGGGACAGGGGGTATACGAGCAGTACTTC,TRBD1,TRBJ2-7,TRBV28,.
CASSITGSGELFF,TGTGCCAGCAGCATAACAGGGTCCGGGGAGCTGTTTTTT,.,TRBJ2-2,TRBV9,many
CASSIHRQSEQYF,TGTGCCAGTAGTATCCACAGACAGAGCGAGCAGTACTTC,.,TRBJ2-7,TRBV19,few
CASSFFKGVGEETQYF,TGTGCCAGCAGTTTTTTTAAAGGGGTCGGAGAGGAGACCCAGTACTTC,.,TRBJ2-5,TRBV12-3/TRBV12-4,many
CASSYSAGRGNEQFF,TGTGCCAGCAGTTACTCGGCAGGGAGGGGCAATGAGCAGTTCTTC,TRBD2,TRBJ2-1,TRBV6-2/TRBV6-3,.
CASSVTGGYGYTF,TGCGCCAGCAGCGTAACAGGAGGGTATGGCTACACCTTC,.,TRBJ1-2,TRBV5-1,many
CASSPRTGISGANVLTF,TGTGCCAGCAGTCCGAGGACAGGGATCTCTGGGGCCAACGTCCTGACTTTC,TRBD1,TRBJ2-6,TRBV27,.
CASSLRGQGGYNEQFF,TGTGCCAGCAGCTTACGAGGACAGGGGGGGTACAATGAGCAGTTCTTC,TRBD1,TRBJ2-1,TRBV5-5,many
CSASGQYSNQPQHF,TGCAGTGCTAGCGGACAGTATAGCAATCAGCCCCAGCATTTT,.,TRBJ1-5,TRBV20-1,many
CASTNRGGFRYEQYF,TGTGCCAGCACAAACCGGGGGGGTTTTCGCTACGAGCAGTACTTC,TRBD2,TRBJ2-7,TRBV11-2,.
CASSTSNYNEQFF,TGTGCCAGCAGTACCTCGAATTACAATGAGCAGTTCTTC,.,TRBJ2-1,TRBV6-5,many
CASNALGGNQPQHF,TGTGCCAGCAACGCCCTTGGGGGCAATCAGCCCCAGCATTTT,.,TRBJ1-5,TRBV5-5,many
CASSLYENYGYTF,TGTGCCAGCAGTTTATACGAAAACTATGGCTACACCTTC,.,TRBJ1-2,TRBV12-3/TRBV12-4,many
CASSQHRSRERGEQFF,TGCGCCAGCAGCCAACACCGGTCCAGGGAGAGGGGTGAGCAGTTCTTC,.,TRBJ2-1,TRBV4-3,many
CASSFVNWDGGYTF,TGTGCCAGCAGCTTCGTGAACTGGGACGGTGGCTACACCTTC,.,TRBJ1-2,TRBV7-2,many
CSARPKPTRYYNEQFF,TGCAGTGCTAGGCCAAAACCGACTAGATATTACAATGAGCAGTTCTTC,.,TRBJ2-1,TRBV20-1,many
CASSGGLEFYEQYF,TGTGCCAGCAGCGGGGGACTCGAATTCTACGAGCAGTACTTC,.,TRBJ2-7,TRBV7-9,many
CASSPAGVWDEQFF,TGTGCCAGCTCACCCGCAGGGGTTTGGGATGAGCAGTTCTTC,.,TRBJ2-1,TRBV18,.
CASTPGQGASPLHF,TGCGCCAGCACCCCGGGACAGGGGGCTTCACCCCTCCACTTT,TRBD1,TRBJ1-6,TRBV5-1,.
CASSSPGGHTDTQYF,TGTGCCAGCAGTTCTCCGGGGGGGCACACAGATACGCAGTATTTT,TRBD2,TRBJ2-3,TRBV6-5,many
CASSRVAGDEQFF,TGTGCCAGCAGCCGTGTAGCGGGAGATGAGCAGTTCTTC,TRBD2,TRBJ2-1,TRBV7-2,many
CASSVLGPGLGEQYF,TGTGCCAGCAGCGTCCTAGGGCCAGGGTTGGGGGAGCAGTACTTC,.,TRBJ2-7,TRBV7-6,many
CASSSTSGVAGDTQYF,TGCGCCAGCAGCTCGACTTCAGGGGTCGCAGGAGATACGCAGTATTTT,.,TRBJ2-3,TRBV5-1,.
CASSLKVSPGETQYF,TGTGCCAGCAGCCTAAAGGTTTCCCCAGGGGAGACCCAGTACTTC,.,TRBJ2-5,TRBV7-2,many